Below, one TCR beta chain is given with its context. After removal of 7 bases from V and 4 bases from J, the junction contained 6 bases not matched to a gene. Germline CDR1 is SQVTM and CDR2 is ANQGSEA. The CDR3 runs to 14 residues. Both iRepertoire HTBI primers and Arm-PCR of CDR3 regions were used to build the TCR beta libraries. TCRdb passed the multiplex PCR reads through MiXCR, listing each CDR3 protein once. Among a few hundred thousand distinct CDR3 sequences listed, about 19% were seen once. The time point denotes: newly diagnosed GD, antithyroid drugs for less than 3 months. Isolated PBMC RNA provided the starting material for the TCR library. The sample originates from a study of regulatory T cells in long-lasting Graves disease. These records were also assigned to another study, of T cells in Graves' hyperthyroidism and ophthalmopathy.

The J gene is TRBJ2-2, the V gene TRBV29-1, with 10 bases aligning to TRBD2. The TCR comes from a woman aged 25-40 years with Graves disease. The starting material was peripheral blood mononuclear cells (PBMCs), obtained at new diagnosis, from a patient treated with antithyroid drugs. The CDR3 coding sequence is TGCAGCGGGAGGACTAGCGGATTCACCGGGGAGCTGTTTTTT. Protein: CSGRTSGFTGELFF.